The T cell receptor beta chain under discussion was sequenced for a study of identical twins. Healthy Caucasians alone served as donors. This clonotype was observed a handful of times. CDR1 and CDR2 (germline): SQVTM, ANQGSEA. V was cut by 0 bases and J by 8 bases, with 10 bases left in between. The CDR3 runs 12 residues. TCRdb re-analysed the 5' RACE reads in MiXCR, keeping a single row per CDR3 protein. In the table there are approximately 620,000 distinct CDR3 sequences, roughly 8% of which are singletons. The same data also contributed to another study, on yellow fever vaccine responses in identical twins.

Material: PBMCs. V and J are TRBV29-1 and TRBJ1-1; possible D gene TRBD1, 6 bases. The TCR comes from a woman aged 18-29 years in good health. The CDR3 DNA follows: TGCAGCGTTGAAGAGACAGGACCCGAAGCTTTCTTT. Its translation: CSVEETGPEAFF.